This entry lists 5 T cell receptor beta chains sequenced from one sample in a study of T cell responses to AZD1222 COVID-19 vaccine. Sequenced by immunoSEQ multiplex PCR; TCRdb stores in-frame clones only, minus some. In the table there are about 100,000 clones, 85% to 90% of which are singletons. The sequencing here drew on peripheral blood, taken on day 0 of AZD1222 vaccination. The source of these receptors is an adult in good health.

The sample holds a few counts of this clone. The chain has TRBV30 and TRBJ1-1; D call uncertain. The germline V and J ends were trimmed by 1 base and 3 bases, with 12 bases remaining between them. The germline V gene encodes CDR1 GTSNPN and CDR2 SVGIG (reference sequence). The CDR3 totals 14 residues. CDR3 nucleotide sequence: TGTGCCTGGAGTGAATTAGTATCGTACACTGAAGCTTTCTTT. The encoded protein is CAWSELVSYTEAFF.

The chain couples TRBV9 to TRBJ1-2; possible D gene TRBD1, 5 bases. Germline V gene data show CDR1 as SGDLS and CDR2 as YYNGEE. V gave up 1 base and J gave up 3 bases, with 7 bases separating them. The length of the CDR3 is 13 residues. CDR3 amino acids: CASSVQGDYGYTF. DNA of the CDR3: TGTGCCAGCAGCGTACAGGGTGACTATGGCTACACCTTC.

As regards this clone: Different DNA sequences within this sample yield the same CDR3. This chain links TRBV6-5 with TRBJ2-2, with a weak D call TRBD1 (5 bases). With 5 bases removed from V and 1 base from J, the gap between germline ends came to 8 bases. The germline V gene encodes CDR1 MNHEY and CDR2 SVGAGI. CDR3 length: 14 amino acids. CDR3 DNA sequence: TGTGCCAGCAGTAGAGACAGGAACACCGGGGAGCTGTTTTTT. Its translation is CASSRDRNTGELFF.

The V and J genes are TRBV10-3 and TRBJ2-3; D is undetermined. This CDR3 contains 14 residues. V shed 0 bases and J shed 8 bases, with 12 bases lying between them. Germline-derived CDR1 and CDR2 are ENHRY and SYGVKD. The CDR3 nucleotides read TGTGCCATCAGTGAGTCGACTCAAGGAAGTACGCAGTATTTT. Residues: CAISESTQGSTQYF.

The chain has TRBV30 and TRBJ2-5; D not certain. The CDR3 spans 16 residues. V lost 4 bases, J lost 5 bases, and 23 bases lay in between. Germline V gene sequence: CDR1 GTSNPN, CDR2 SVGIG (reference sequence). The CDR3 nucleotides are TGTGCCTGGACTGACCCGGCGCGGCGGAAGCAGGAGACCCAGTACTTC. Its protein is CAWTDPARRKQETQYF.